The TCR beta chain under discussion was sequenced for a study of read filtering for tumor transcriptome and immune sequencing. Turning to the study itself: Per sample, TCR-region reads ranged about 4.05 to 10.27 million by IR-seq, roughly 75 to 1273 by RNA-seq. Broader study findings: In IR-seq, single-read clonotypes were 65% to 90% of clonotypes but about 3.5% of reads.

In this sample, this clonotype turned up many times. Its specificity is not known. This library used roughly 400 ng RNA and molecular barcoded adaptors spanning alpha/delta and beta/gamma chains. Each CDR3 protein gets one entry after TCRdb re-called the reads with MiXCR. The sample has 30,000 to 45,000 distinct CDR3 sequences, more than 13% seen once. The CDR3 length is 15 residues. Trimming took 4 bases from V and 4 from J, leaving 19 bases between them. Germline V lookup: CDR1 SQVTM, CDR2 ANQGSEA. Sequencing was done on a sample of a population of CD138-negative cells sorted from bone marrow. The receptor was isolated from a donor at least 40 years old with multiple myeloma. The chain links TRBV29-1 to TRBJ2-5; D perhaps matches TRBD1 (6 bases). CDR3 in DNA: TGCAGCGTTGTGGGGGCAGTGGGGGCCCTAGAGACCCAGTACTTC. It encodes CSVVGAVGALETQYF.